This T cell receptor beta chain stems from a study of beta chain features in type 1 diabetes. Note on this clone: The antigen is unknown.

Germline CDR1 MGHRA, CDR2 YSYEKL. After removal of 7 bases from V and 6 bases from J, the junction contained 13 bases not matched to a gene. The CDR3 totals 16 residues. The study's findings and limits: TCRB CDR3s were moderately but significantly shorter in Type 1 diabetes patients in all four CD4+ subsets.

The investigators reverse transcribed all of the isolated RNA, so they sequenced expressed TCRB transcripts. Profiling relied on immunoSEQ multiplex PCR, and the TCRdb table lists in-frame clones only, not all of them. The data hold 400,000 or so clones, with 9.6% observed a single time. The clonotype was recovered from a man aged 30-40 years with type 1 diabetes. The sample taken for sequencing was central memory CD4+ T cells from blood. The V call is TRBV4-1, the J call TRBJ2-3; TRBD2 matches 10 bases. CDR3 in DNA: TGCGCCAGCACCGCACGGGTAGCGGGGGGTGGGGATACGCAGTATTTT. This encodes CASTARVAGGGDTQYF.